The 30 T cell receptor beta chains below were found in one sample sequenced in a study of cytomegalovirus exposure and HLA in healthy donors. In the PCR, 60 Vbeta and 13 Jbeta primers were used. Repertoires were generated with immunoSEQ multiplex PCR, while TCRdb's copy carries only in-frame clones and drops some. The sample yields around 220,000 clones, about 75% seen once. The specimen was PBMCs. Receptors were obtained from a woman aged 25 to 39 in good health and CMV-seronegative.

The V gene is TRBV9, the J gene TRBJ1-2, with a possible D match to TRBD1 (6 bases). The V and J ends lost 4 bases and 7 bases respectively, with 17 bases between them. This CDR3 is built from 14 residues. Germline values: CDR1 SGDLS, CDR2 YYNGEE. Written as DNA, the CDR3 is TGTGCCAGCAGCCTTGACAGGTCTTTCGGTGGCTACACCTTC. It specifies CASSLDRSFGGYTF.

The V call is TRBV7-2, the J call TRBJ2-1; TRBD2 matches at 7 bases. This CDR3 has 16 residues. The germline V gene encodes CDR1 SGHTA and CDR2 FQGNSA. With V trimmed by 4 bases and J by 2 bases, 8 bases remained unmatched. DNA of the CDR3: TGTGCCAGCAGCTACCCCGGAGCGGGACCCTACAATGAGCAGTTCTTC. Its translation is CASSYPGAGPYNEQFF.

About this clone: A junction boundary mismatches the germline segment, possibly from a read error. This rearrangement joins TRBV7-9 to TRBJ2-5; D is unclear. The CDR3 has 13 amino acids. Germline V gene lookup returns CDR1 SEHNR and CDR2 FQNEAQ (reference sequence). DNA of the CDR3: TGTGCTAGCAGCGCCCGAGATAAAGAGACCCAGTACTTC. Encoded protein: CASSARDKETQYF.

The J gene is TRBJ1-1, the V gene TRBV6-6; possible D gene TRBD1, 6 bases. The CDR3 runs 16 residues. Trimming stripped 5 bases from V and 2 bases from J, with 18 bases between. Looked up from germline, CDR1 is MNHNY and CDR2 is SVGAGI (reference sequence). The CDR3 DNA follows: TGTGCCAGCAGTCCGGACGCCGGGACACCCAACACTGAAGCTTTCTTT. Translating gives CASSPDAGTPNTEAFF.

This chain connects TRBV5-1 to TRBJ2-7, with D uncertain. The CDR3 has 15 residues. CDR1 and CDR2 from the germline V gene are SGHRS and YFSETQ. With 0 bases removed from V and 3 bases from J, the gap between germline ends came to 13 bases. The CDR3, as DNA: TGCGCCAGCAGCTTGGAGGTCGCGGTGAACTACGAGCAGTACTTC. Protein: CASSLEVAVNYEQYF.

CDR3 residues: CASSWGGTSGSNEQFF. The CDR3 DNA follows: TGCGCCAGCAGCTGGGGGGGGACTAGCGGGAGTAATGAGCAGTTCTTC. The rearrangement links TRBV5-1 to TRBJ2-7, with 14 bases matching TRBD2. The DNA end favors TRBJ2-1, so the J call may be wrong. This CDR3 is 16 amino acids long. Germline assignment: CDR1 SGHRS and CDR2 YFSETQ.

CDR3 nucleotides: TGTGCCAGCAGTTCCCCCCGGACAGGATATGGCTACACCTTC. It is translated as CASSSPRTGYGYTF. The chain couples TRBV6-7 to TRBJ1-2; 7 positions agree with TRBD1. TRBV6-7 is placed among ORFs of uncertain function. Trimming took 4 bases from V and 5 from J; bases not matched to a gene: 7. There are 14 residues in the CDR3.

The CDR3 here is CASSLSGGFSETQYF. The DNA for the CDR3 is TGTGCCAGCAGCTTGAGCGGGGGGTTCAGCGAGACCCAGTACTTC. The chain couples TRBV5-4 to TRBJ2-5; 9 bases line up with TRBD2. Germline CDR1 is SGHNT and CDR2 is YYREEE (reference sequence). CDR3 length: 15 residues. V trimming: 1 base; J trimming: 5 bases; junction bases outside the gene matches: 6. Full variable domain (remainder filled in from reference TRBV5-4 and TRBJ2-5): ETGVTQSPTHLIKTRGQQVTLRCSSQSGHNTVSWYQQALGQGPQFIFQYYREEENGRGNFPPRFSGLQFPNYSSELNVNALELDDSALYLCASSLSGGFSETQYFGPGTRLLVL.

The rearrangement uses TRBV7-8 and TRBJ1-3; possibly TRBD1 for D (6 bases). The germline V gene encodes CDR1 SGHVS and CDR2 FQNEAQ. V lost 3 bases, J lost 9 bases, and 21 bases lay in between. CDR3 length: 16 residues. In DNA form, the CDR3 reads TGTGCCAGCAGCTTGGGACACCAAGCCACCCCGGCCACCATATATTTT. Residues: CASSLGHQATPATIYF.

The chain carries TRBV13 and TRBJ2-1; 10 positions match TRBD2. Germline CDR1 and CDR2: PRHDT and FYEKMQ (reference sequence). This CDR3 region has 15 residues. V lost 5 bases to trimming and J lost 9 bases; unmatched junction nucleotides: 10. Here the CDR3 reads CASSPSGSEFGEQFF. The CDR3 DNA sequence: TGTGCCAGCAGCCCTAGCGGGAGCGAGTTCGGTGAGCAGTTCTTC.

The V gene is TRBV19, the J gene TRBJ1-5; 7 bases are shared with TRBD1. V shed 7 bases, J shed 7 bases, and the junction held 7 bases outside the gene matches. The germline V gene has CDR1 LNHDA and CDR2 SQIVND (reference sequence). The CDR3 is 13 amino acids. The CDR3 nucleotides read TGTGCCAGTAATAGGGGGCGGCAGCAGCCCCAGCATTTT. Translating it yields CASNRGRQQPQHF.

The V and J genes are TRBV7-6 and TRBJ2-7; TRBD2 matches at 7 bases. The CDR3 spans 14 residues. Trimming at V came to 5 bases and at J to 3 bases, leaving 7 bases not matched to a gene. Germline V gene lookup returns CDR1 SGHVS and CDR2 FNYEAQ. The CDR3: CASSPDSGFYEQYF. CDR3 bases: TGTGCCAGCAGCCCTGATAGCGGGTTCTACGAGCAGTACTTC.

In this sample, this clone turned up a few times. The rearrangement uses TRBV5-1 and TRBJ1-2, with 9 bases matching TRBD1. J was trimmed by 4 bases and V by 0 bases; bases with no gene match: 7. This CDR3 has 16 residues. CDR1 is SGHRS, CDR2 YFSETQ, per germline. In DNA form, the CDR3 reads TGCGCCAGCAGCTTGGGACAGGGGGTGAAAGGCTATGGCTACACCTTC. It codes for CASSLGQGVKGYGYTF.

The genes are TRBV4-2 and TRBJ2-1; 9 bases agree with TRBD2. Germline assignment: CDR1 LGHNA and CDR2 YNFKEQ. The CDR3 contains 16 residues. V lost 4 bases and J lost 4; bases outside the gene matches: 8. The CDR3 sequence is CASSPRLAEAYNEQFF. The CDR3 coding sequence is TGTGCCAGCAGCCCACGACTAGCGGAGGCTTACAATGAGCAGTTCTTC.

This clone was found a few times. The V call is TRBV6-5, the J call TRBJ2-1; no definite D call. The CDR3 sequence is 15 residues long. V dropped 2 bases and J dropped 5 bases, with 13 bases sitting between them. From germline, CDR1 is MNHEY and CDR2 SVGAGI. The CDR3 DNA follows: TGTGCCAGCAGTTACGGGCAGGAACTTAACAATGAGCAGTTCTTC. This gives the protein CASSYGQELNNEQFF.

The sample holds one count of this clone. The CDR3 loop reads CASSVVPSGSNEQFF. DNA of the CDR3: TGTGCCAGCAGCGTAGTCCCTAGCGGGAGTAATGAGCAGTTCTTC. The chain links TRBV9 to TRBJ2-1, with TRBD2 matching over 10 bases. The CDR3 has 15 residues. CDR1 is SGDLS and CDR2 is YYNGEE in the germline V gene. V lost 0 bases and J lost 7; bases outside the gene matches: 4.

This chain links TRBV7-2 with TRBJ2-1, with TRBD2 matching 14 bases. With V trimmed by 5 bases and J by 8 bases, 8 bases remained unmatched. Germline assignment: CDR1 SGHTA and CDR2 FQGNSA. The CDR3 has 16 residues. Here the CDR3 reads CASSRPGLAGAHEQFF. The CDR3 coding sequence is TGTGCCAGCAGCCGCCCGGGACTAGCGGGAGCCCATGAGCAGTTCTTC.

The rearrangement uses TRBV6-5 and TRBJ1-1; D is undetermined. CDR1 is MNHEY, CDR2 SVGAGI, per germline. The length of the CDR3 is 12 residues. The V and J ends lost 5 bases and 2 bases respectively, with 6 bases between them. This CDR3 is CASSIGNTEAFF. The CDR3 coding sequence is TGTGCCAGCAGTATCGGTAACACTGAAGCTTTCTTT.

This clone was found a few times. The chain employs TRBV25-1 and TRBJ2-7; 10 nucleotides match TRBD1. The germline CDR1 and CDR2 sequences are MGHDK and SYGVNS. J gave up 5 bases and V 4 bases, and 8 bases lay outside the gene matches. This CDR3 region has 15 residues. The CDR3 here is CASSAPGQGTNEQYF. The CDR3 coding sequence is TGTGCCAGCAGTGCTCCGGGACAGGGGACGAACGAGCAGTACTTC.

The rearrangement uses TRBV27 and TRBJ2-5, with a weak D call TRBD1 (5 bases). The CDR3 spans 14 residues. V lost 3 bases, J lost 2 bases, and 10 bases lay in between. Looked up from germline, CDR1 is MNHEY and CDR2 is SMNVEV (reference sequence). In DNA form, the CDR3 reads TGTGCCAGCAGTTTTCGACAGACACAAGAGACCCAGTACTTC. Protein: CASSFRQTQETQYF.

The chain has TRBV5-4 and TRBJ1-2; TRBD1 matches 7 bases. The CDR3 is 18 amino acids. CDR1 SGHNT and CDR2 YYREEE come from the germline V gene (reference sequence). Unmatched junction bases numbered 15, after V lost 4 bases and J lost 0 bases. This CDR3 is CASSRTFRAGGSNYGYTF. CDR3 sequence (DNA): TGTGCCAGCAGCCGGACGTTTAGGGCAGGGGGATCTAACTATGGCTACACCTTC.

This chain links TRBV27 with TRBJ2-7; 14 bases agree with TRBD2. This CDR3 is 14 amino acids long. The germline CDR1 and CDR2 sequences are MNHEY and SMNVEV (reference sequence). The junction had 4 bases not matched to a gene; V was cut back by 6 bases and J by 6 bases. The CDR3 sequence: CASSGTSGGGEQYF. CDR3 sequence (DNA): TGTGCCAGCAGCGGGACTAGCGGGGGCGGCGAGCAGTACTTC.

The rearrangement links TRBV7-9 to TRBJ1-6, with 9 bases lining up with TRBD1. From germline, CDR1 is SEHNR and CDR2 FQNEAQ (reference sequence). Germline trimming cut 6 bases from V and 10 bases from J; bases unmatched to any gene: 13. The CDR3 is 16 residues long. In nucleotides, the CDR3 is TGTGCCAGCAGTTTACCGGGACAGGGATCGCTCTCACCCCTCCACTTT. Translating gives CASSLPGQGSLSPLHF.

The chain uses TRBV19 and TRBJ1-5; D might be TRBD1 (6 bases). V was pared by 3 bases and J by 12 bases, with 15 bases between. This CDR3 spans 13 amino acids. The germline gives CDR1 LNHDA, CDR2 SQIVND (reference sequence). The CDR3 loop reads CASSIPNRANQHF. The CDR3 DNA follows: TGTGCCAGTAGTATCCCCAACAGGGCTAACCAGCATTTT.

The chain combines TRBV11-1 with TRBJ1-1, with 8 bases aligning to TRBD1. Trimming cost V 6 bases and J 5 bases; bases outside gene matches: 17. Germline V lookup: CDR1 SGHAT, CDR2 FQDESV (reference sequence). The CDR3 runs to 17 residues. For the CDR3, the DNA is TGTGCCAGCAGTCGTAGGATTGGACAGGGAGGTGGGACTGAAGCTTTCTTT. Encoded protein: CASSRRIGQGGGTEAFF. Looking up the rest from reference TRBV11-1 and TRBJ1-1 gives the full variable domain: EAEVAQSPRYKITEKSQAVAFWCDPISGHATLYWYRQILGQGPELLVQFQDESVVDDSQLPKDRFSAERLKGVDSTLKIQPAELGDSAMYLCASSRRIGQGGGTEAFFGQGTRLTVV.

The CDR3 protein is CASSRTGMGEQYF. In DNA, the CDR3 is TGTGCCAGCAGTAGGACAGGGATGGGGGAGCAGTACTTC. The chain has TRBV7-9 and TRBJ2-7, with 8 bases matching TRBD1. From germline, CDR1 is SEHNR and CDR2 FQNEAQ (reference sequence). The CDR3 covers 13 residues. V trimming: 6 bases; J trimming: 7 bases; junction bases outside the gene matches: 8. The variable domain in full, completed from reference TRBV7-9 and TRBJ2-7, reads DTGVSQNPRHKITKRGQNVTFRCDPISEHNRLYWYRQTLGQGPEFLTYFQNEAQLEKSRLLSDRFSAERPKGSFSTLEIQRTEQGDSAMYLCASSRTGMGEQYFGPGTRLTVT.

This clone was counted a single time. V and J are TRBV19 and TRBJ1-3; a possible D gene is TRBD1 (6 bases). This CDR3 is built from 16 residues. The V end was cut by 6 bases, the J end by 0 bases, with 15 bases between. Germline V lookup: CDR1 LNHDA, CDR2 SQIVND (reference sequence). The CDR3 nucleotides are TGTGCCAGTAGGCCCCAGGGGCCAGGCTCTGGAAACACCATATATTTT. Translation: CASRPQGPGSGNTIYF.

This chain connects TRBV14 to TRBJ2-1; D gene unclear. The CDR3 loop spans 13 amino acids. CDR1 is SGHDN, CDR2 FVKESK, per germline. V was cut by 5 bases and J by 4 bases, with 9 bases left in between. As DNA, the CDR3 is TGTGCCAGCAGCAGATCCAGGTACAATGAGCAGTTCTTC. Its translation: CASSRSRYNEQFF.

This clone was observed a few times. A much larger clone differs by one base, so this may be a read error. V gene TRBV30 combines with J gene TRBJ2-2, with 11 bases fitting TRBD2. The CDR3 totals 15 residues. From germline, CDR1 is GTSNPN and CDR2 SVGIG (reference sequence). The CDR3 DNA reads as TGTTCCTGGAGATTAGCGGGGGGGGACACCGGGGAGCTGTTTTTT. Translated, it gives CSWRLAGGDTGELFF.

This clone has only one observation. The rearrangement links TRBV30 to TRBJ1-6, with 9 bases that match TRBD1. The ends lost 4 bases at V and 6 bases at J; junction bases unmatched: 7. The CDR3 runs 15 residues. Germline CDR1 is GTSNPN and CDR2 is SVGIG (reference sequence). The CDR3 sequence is CAWNRDRASNSPLHF. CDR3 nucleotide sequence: TGTGCCTGGAACCGGGACAGGGCAAGTAATTCACCCCTCCACTTT.